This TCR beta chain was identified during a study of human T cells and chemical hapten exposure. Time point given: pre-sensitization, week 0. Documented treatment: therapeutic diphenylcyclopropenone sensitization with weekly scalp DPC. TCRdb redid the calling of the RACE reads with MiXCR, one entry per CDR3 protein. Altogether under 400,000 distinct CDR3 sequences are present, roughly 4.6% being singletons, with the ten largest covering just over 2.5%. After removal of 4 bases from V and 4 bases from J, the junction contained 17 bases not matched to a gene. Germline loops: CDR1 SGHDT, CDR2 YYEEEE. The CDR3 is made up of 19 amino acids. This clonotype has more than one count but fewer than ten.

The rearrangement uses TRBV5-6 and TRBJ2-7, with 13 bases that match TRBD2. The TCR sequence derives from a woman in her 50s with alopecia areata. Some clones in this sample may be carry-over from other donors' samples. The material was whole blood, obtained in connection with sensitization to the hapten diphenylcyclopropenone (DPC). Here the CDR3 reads CASSPQSGTSGISRYEQYF. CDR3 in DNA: TGTGCCAGCAGCCCGCAATCCGGGACTAGCGGGATTTCACGTTACGAGCAGTACTTC.